Listed here are 32 T cell receptor beta chains from one sample, sequenced in a study of CD4+ T cells in melanoma. Generated by immunoSEQ multiplex PCR, the TCRdb table keeps only in-frame clones and is missing some. Of 9,400 or so clones listed, less than 85% were seen once; the top ten hold roughly 25%. The specimen was cells from a culture (not recorded whether cultured in vitro). All receptors derive from a human donor with melanoma.

The chain uses TRBV9 and TRBJ1-2; D may be TRBD1 (6 bases). Deletions cut 4 bases from V and 4 bases from J, with 14 bases between. Germline V gene data show CDR1 as SGDLS and CDR2 as YYNGEE. The CDR3 runs to 14 residues. DNA for the CDR3: TGTGCCAGCAGCTCCCTGACAGGTAGCTATGGCTACACCTTC. Translated: CASSSLTGSYGYTF.

CDR3 sequence (DNA): TGTGCCAGTAGTAGCAAACAGGGGGTGAGGTACAATGAGCAGTTCTTC. Its protein product is CASSSKQGVRYNEQFF. This chain links TRBV19 with TRBJ2-1; TRBD1 agrees at 8 bases. V was clipped by 4 bases and J by 4 bases; unmatched bases: 9. Germline lookup yields CDR1 LNHDA and CDR2 SQIVND (reference sequence). The CDR3 is made up of 16 amino acids. Complete variable domain (other parts from reference TRBV19 and TRBJ2-1): DGGITQSPKYLFRKEGQNVTLSCEQNLNHDAMYWYRQDPGQGLRLIYYSQIVNDFQKGDIAEGYSVSREKKESFPLTVTSAQKNPTAFYLCASSSKQGVRYNEQFFGPGTRLTVL.

The CDR3 DNA sequence: TGTGCCAGCAGCAAAGTGCGACAGGGACCGGAGACCCAGTACTTC. It codes for CASSKVRQGPETQYF. The rearrangement links TRBV21-1 to TRBJ2-5; the table calls TRBD1, which could not be checked here. TRBV21-1 is a listed pseudogene. The CDR3 spans 15 residues.

The chain employs TRBV24-1 and TRBJ2-6, with 8 bases aligning to TRBD1. Germline trimming cut 5 bases from V and 2 bases from J; bases unmatched to any gene: 1. Germline lookup yields CDR1 KGHDR and CDR2 SFDVKD. This CDR3 has 15 amino acids. CDR3 sequence reads: CATSAGGAGANVLTF. Written as DNA, the CDR3 is TGTGCCACCAGTGCAGGGGGCGCTGGGGCCAACGTCCTGACTTTC.

This clone is medium-sized within its sample. The gene calls are TRBV7-2 and TRBJ2-1; D ambiguous. Germline values: CDR1 SGHTA, CDR2 FQGNSA. The CDR3 consists of 13 residues. V was shortened by 5 bases and J by 3 bases, with 8 bases between the two germline ends. The CDR3 DNA is TGTGCCAGCAGCCTCAACCGCTACAATGAGCAGTTCTTC. It specifies CASSLNRYNEQFF. Complete variable domain (other parts from reference TRBV7-2 and TRBJ2-1): GAGVSQSPSNKVTEKGKDVELRCDPISGHTALYWYRQSLGQGLEFLIYFQGNSAPDKSGLPSDRFSAERTGGSVSTLTIQRTQQEDSAVYLCASSLNRYNEQFFGPGTRLTVL.

This clone has just a few counts. The chain is built from TRBV7-2 and TRBJ2-7; the match to TRBD1 covers 7 bases. Trimming took 4 bases from V and 5 from J; bases not matched to a gene: 8. The CDR3 spans 14 residues. Germline V gene data show CDR1 as SGHTA and CDR2 as FQGNSA. CDR3 coding DNA: TGTGCCAGCAGCTCAACCCGACAGGGCCACGAGCAGTACTTC. Protein sequence: CASSSTRQGHEQYF.

This clone was detected a few times. V usage is TRBV3-1 (or the pseudogene TRBV3-2) and J usage is TRBJ1-2; the D gene is possibly TRBD1 (5 bases). The V gene's germline CDR1 is LGHDT and CDR2 YNNKEL (reference sequence). With 4 bases removed from V and 4 bases from J, the gap between germline ends came to 13 bases. The CDR3 contains 14 residues. CDR3 sequence: CASSPGGGVYGYTF. CDR3 coding DNA: TGTGCCAGCAGCCCGGGAGGAGGGGTCTATGGCTACACCTTC.

The V and J genes are TRBV7-2 and TRBJ1-5; D is unresolved. V lost 5 bases and J 7 bases, leaving 21 bases between the germline ends. The CDR3 spans 16 residues. The germline V gene has CDR1 SGHTA and CDR2 FQGNSA. CDR3 sequence (DNA): TGTGCCAGCAGCCCCAGAACCGGGTTTATGGTACAGCCCCAGCATTTT. Its protein product is CASSPRTGFMVQPQHF.

CDR3: CASSWQGVGTSPLHF. The DNA for the CDR3 is TGTGCCAGCAGCTGGCAGGGGGTCGGTACTTCACCCCTCCACTTT. The chain recombines TRBV11-2 with TRBJ1-6; TRBD1 aligns across 7 bases. The J segment lost 9 bases and the V segment lost 4 bases, leaving 9 bases of the junction unmatched. This CDR3 is 15 amino acids long. Per the germline V gene, CDR1 is SGHAT and CDR2 is FQNNGV. Full variable domain (rest looked up from reference TRBV11-2 and TRBJ1-6): EAGVAQSPRYKIIEKRQSVAFWCNPISGHATLYWYQQILGQGPKLLIQFQNNGVVDDSQLPKDRFSAERLKGVDSTLKIQPAKLEDSAVYLCASSWQGVGTSPLHFGNGTRLTVT.

This clone was counted once. The chain has TRBV11-3 and TRBJ2-1; possible D gene TRBD1, 6 bases. This CDR3 has 12 residues. The germline CDR1 and CDR2 sequences are SGHNT and YENEEA. The germline V and J ends were trimmed by 3 bases and 6 bases, with 6 bases remaining between them. CDR3 sequence (DNA): TGTGCCAGCAGCTTGACAGGCAATGAGCAGTTCTTC. Its protein product is CASSLTGNEQFF.

The V and J genes are TRBV18 and TRBJ1-1, with a tentative D call TRBD1 (5 bases). V lost 8 bases to trimming and J lost 1 base, with 14 bases between them. This CDR3 contains 14 residues. The germline gives CDR1 KGHSH, CDR2 LQKENI. The CDR3: CASATVTGNTEAFF. CDR3 in DNA: TGTGCCAGCGCGACAGTTACAGGGAACACTGAAGCTTTCTTT.

This rearrangement joins TRBV5-1 to TRBJ2-3; 9 bases line up with TRBD1. This CDR3 region has 14 residues. Trimming took 3 bases from V and 4 from J; bases not matched to a gene: 3. CDR1 and CDR2 (germline): SGHRS, YFSETQ. The CDR3 loop reads CASSSTGGPDTQYF. CDR3 nucleotide sequence: TGCGCCAGCAGCTCCACAGGGGGCCCAGATACGCAGTATTTT.

This clone was picked up one time. V gene TRBV19 combines with J gene TRBJ2-2, with D perhaps TRBD1 (6 bases). The CDR3 consists of 16 residues. Trimming removed 5 bases at V and 6 bases at J, with 19 bases between. From germline, CDR1 is LNHDA and CDR2 SQIVND (reference sequence). DNA for the CDR3: TGTGCCAGTAGTTCAGGGGCAACCCTTCGCCCCGGGGAGCTGTTTTTT. Translated: CASSSGATLRPGELFF.

There are a few counts of this clone. V gene TRBV7-2 combines with J gene TRBJ1-4; D remains ambiguous. Germline values: CDR1 SGHTA, CDR2 FQGNSA. The CDR3 runs 15 residues. Trimming shortened V by 1 base and J by 4 bases, and 10 bases separated the two germline ends. CDR3 loop: CASSLVARSNEKLFF. The CDR3 DNA reads as TGTGCCAGCAGCTTAGTAGCCAGGAGTAATGAAAAACTGTTTTTT.

The genes are TRBV15 and TRBJ1-6, with D unclear. Between the trimmed V and J ends, which lost 6 bases and 0 bases, there was a span of 6 bases. The CDR3 covers 14 residues. Per germline, CDR1 LNHNV and CDR2 YYDKDF (reference sequence). CDR3 sequence reads: CATRDFSYNSPLHF. The CDR3 nucleotides read TGTGCCACCAGGGACTTCTCCTATAATTCACCCCTCCACTTT.

This chain connects TRBV3-1 (or the pseudogene TRBV3-2) to TRBJ2-5; the D is unclear. Germline CDR1 and CDR2: LGHDT and YNNKEL (reference sequence). With 0 bases removed from V and 5 bases from J, the gap between germline ends came to 10 bases. The CDR3 is 14 residues long. The CDR3: CASSQEVPSETQYF. The CDR3 bases are TGTGCCAGCAGCCAAGAAGTCCCCTCGGAGACCCAGTACTTC.

The chain employs TRBV4-1 and TRBJ1-5; 8 nucleotides match TRBD1. The trim removed 6 bases at V and 6 bases at J, leaving 10 bases unmatched. Germline values: CDR1 MGHRA, CDR2 YSYEKL. The CDR3 runs 15 residues. The CDR3 DNA follows: TGCGCCAGCAGTCGCGCCGGACAGGGAACTCAGCCCCAGCATTTT. Translated: CASSRAGQGTQPQHF.

The chain has TRBV19 and TRBJ1-5; TRBD1 aligns across 10 bases. This CDR3 region has 15 residues. The germline V gene encodes CDR1 LNHDA and CDR2 SQIVND (reference sequence). V dropped 6 bases and J dropped 5; count of bases not matched to a gene: 7. The CDR3 DNA is TGTGCCAGTAGCAGCGACAGGGGGCTCTATCAGCCCCAGCATTTT. Its translation: CASSSDRGLYQPQHF.

By sample fraction, this clone is medium-sized. The rearrangement joins TRBV5-1 to TRBJ2-7, with no clear D. The CDR3 totals 12 residues. V was cut by 0 bases and J by 4 bases, with 5 bases left in between. The V gene's germline CDR1 is SGHRS and CDR2 YFSETQ. The CDR3 DNA reads as TGCGCCAGCAGCTTGGACCTATACGAGCAGTACTTC. As protein: CASSLDLYEQYF.

The genes are TRBV18 and TRBJ2-6; a weak D match, TRBD1 (5 bases). Trimming left V 1 base short and J 0 bases short, with 16 bases between. Germline CDR1 reads KGHSH; CDR2 reads LQKENI. CDR3 length equals 19 residues. The CDR3 region is CASSPLVGEGSSGANVLTF. The CDR3 DNA reads as TGTGCCAGCTCACCACTAGTAGGGGAAGGGTCCTCTGGGGCCAACGTCCTGACTTTC.

As DNA, the CDR3 is TGTGCCAGCAGCCCCGGTTCTAGCGCCGCAGATACGCAGTATTTT. It translates to CASSPGSSAADTQYF. The chain recombines TRBV7-3 with TRBJ2-3; a possible D gene is TRBD2 (6 bases). V lost 5 bases, J lost 4 bases, and 16 bases lay in between. Germline V gene lookup returns CDR1 SGHTA and CDR2 FQGTGA. The CDR3 extends over 15 amino acids.

This chain uses TRBV6-1 with TRBJ2-5; 9 nucleotides line up with TRBD2. This CDR3 comprises 18 residues. The V and J ends lost 4 bases and 3 bases, in that order; junction bases with no gene match: 15. CDR1 is MNHNS, CDR2 SASEGT, per germline. The CDR3 spells CASSALAGGVGLKETQYF. Written as DNA, the CDR3 is TGTGCCAGCAGTGCACTCGCGGGGGGGGTAGGCCTCAAAGAGACCCAGTACTTC.

The gene calls are TRBV20-1 and TRBJ1-6, with no clear D. Trimming cost V 3 bases and J 7 bases, with 1 base left between them. CDR1 is DFQATT and CDR2 is SNEGSKA in the germline V gene (reference sequence). The CDR3 extends over 10 amino acids. The CDR3 DNA is TGCAGTGCTAGGAATTCACCCCTCCACTTT. It is translated as CSARNSPLHF.

The CDR3 nucleotides are TGTGCCAGCAGCCAGTTCCTTTCGACCCCCCTCCACTTT. Residues: CASSQFLSTPLHF. This chain uses TRBV7-3 with TRBJ1-6; D unresolved. V was clipped by 5 bases and J by 13 bases, with 15 bases between them. CDR1 and CDR2 from the germline V gene are SGHTA and FQGTGA. This CDR3 region has 13 residues.

By sample fraction, this clone is medium-sized. The V gene is TRBV23-1, the J gene TRBJ2-2; 8 nucleotides align to TRBD2. TRBV23-1 is recorded as an ORF, its role being uncertain. J was trimmed by 1 base and V by 5 bases; bases with no gene match: 15. The CDR3 totals 19 residues. The CDR3 nucleotides are TGCGCCAGCAGTAAGGGTTGCAGGGCGGGGGGTGAGAACACCGGGGAGCTGTTTTTT. Translated: CASSKGCRAGGENTGELFF.

The rearrangement joins TRBV5-1 to TRBJ2-3; perhaps D is TRBD1 or TRBD2 (6 bases each). The CDR3 extends over 14 amino acids. Germline V gene sequence: CDR1 SGHRS, CDR2 YFSETQ. Trimming cost V 0 bases and J 3 bases, with 8 bases left between them. CDR3 DNA: TGCGCCAGCAGCTTGGGGGGGGCGACAGATACGCAGTATTTT. This sequence encodes CASSLGGATDTQYF.

The chain uses TRBV18 and TRBJ1-2; no clear D. V was cut by 1 base and J by 2 bases, with 5 bases left in between. Germline V gene lookup returns CDR1 KGHSH and CDR2 LQKENI. The length of the CDR3 is 13 residues. DNA of the CDR3: TGTGCCAGCTCACCACGATTGAACTATGGCTACACCTTC. Amino acid sequence: CASSPRLNYGYTF.

This clone was detected once. The chain combines TRBV7-9 with TRBJ1-1, with unresolved D. Germline V lookup: CDR1 SEHNR, CDR2 FQNEAQ (reference sequence). CDR3 size: 16 residues. With 4 bases removed from V and 1 base from J, the gap between germline ends came to 16 bases. The CDR3 sequence: CASSSLTRVANTEAFF. The CDR3 DNA follows: TGTGCCAGCAGCTCCCTTACGAGGGTGGCGAACACTGAAGCTTTCTTT. Full variable domain (remainder filled in from reference TRBV7-9 and TRBJ1-1): DTGVSQNPRHKITKRGQNVTFRCDPISEHNRLYWYRQTLGQGPEFLTYFQNEAQLEKSRLLSDRFSAERPKGSFSTLEIQRTEQGDSAMYLCASSSLTRVANTEAFFGQGTRLTVV.

This clone was recorded a few times. This chain links TRBV6-5 with TRBJ2-7; 7 positions agree with TRBD2. The CDR3 has 14 residues. Germline V lookup: CDR1 MNHEY, CDR2 SVGAGI. V lost 8 bases and J lost 3; bases outside the gene matches: 10. CDR3 region: CASFGTGTNYEQYF. CDR3 nucleotides: TGTGCCAGCTTCGGGACCGGGACTAACTACGAGCAGTACTTC.

The V and J genes are TRBV4-1 and TRBJ1-2; perhaps TRBD1 as D (6 bases). The CDR3 is made up of 17 amino acids. V lost 4 bases to trimming and J lost 4 bases, with 22 bases between them. In germline, CDR1 is MGHRA, CDR2 YSYEKL. Here the CDR3 DNA reads TGCGCCAGCAGCCTAAGCCCGGGGACGGGGGCGGGCTATGGCTACACCTTC. It translates to CASSLSPGTGAGYGYTF.

The chain has TRBV7-9 and TRBJ2-3; D gene ambiguous. In germline, CDR1 is SEHNR, CDR2 FQNEAQ (reference sequence). This CDR3 region has 13 residues. The V gene lost 1 base and the J gene lost 0 bases, with 2 bases spanning the gap. DNA for the CDR3: TGTGCCAGCAGCTTAGTAAGCACAGATACGCAGTATTTT. Translated, it gives CASSLVSTDTQYF.

The gene calls are TRBV5-5 and TRBJ1-1; D may be TRBD1 (5 bases). Germline V gives CDR1 SGHKS, CDR2 YYEKEE (reference sequence). V was shortened by 5 bases and J by 7 bases, with 24 bases between the two germline ends. The CDR3 has 16 amino acids. The CDR3 here is CASSQAGTAPGGEAFF. As DNA, the CDR3 is TGTGCCAGCAGTCAGGCCGGGACCGCGCCCGGGGGTGAAGCTTTCTTT.